This entry is about one T cell receptor beta chain. Libraries were prepared by immunoSEQ multiplex PCR; TCRdb keeps only in-frame clonotypes and omits some of them. Of a few hundred thousand clones listed, more than 70% are singletons. These data come from a study of blood T cell repertoires in COVID-19. CDR3 length equals 14 residues. CDR1 and CDR2 (germline): LGHDT, YNNKEL (reference sequence). Trimming took 1 base from V and 1 from J, leaving 6 bases between them. The sequenced sample consisted of peripheral blood. The chain couples TRBV3-1 (or the pseudogene TRBV3-2) to TRBJ2-3; no clear D. The clonotype comes from a woman between 45 and 65 years old who had recovered from COVID-19. CDR3 in amino acids: CASSQGPGTDTQYF. CDR3 in DNA: TGTGCCAGCAGCCAAGGGCCAGGCACAGATACGCAGTATTTT.